Below are 5 T cell receptor beta chains sequenced from a single sample in a study of blood T cells in healthy people across ages. For the second PCR, which ran for about 6 to 11 cycles, a sample-barcoded 5' primer and a J-beta primer mix were used. MiXCR, run by TCRdb on the 5' RACE reads, gives a single entry per CDR3 protein. The sample shows roughly 550,000 distinct CDR3 sequences, less than 25% of them seen only once. The same sample was also studied in work on T cells of mothers and their children.

What was sequenced was blood. Source of these receptors: a boy aged 5-17 years in good health.

As to this clonotype: This could be a read error, since a much larger clone is one nucleotide away. The V and J genes are TRBV10-3 and TRBJ1-5; D may be TRBD1 (5 bases). The germline V and J ends were trimmed by 4 bases and 2 bases, with 15 bases remaining between them. Looked up from germline, CDR1 is ENHRY and CDR2 is SYGVKD. CDR3 length equals 16 residues. The CDR3 region has the DNA TGTGCCATCAGTGGGTGGGGGGGGAGCGGCAATCAGCCCCAGCATTTT. Its translation is CAISGWGGSGNQPQHF.

In its sample, this clonotype was seen a few times. V and J are TRBV5-6 and TRBJ2-7; no definite D call. CDR1 SGHDT and CDR2 YYEEEE come from the germline V gene. This CDR3 region has 14 residues. Trimming stripped 3 bases from V and 4 bases from J, with 14 bases between. CDR3 nucleotides: TGTGCCAGCAGCTACGCGGAGCAGCTGTACGAGCAGTACTTC. This codes for CASSYAEQLYEQYF.

This clonotype was detected a few times. The V and J genes are TRBV7-3 and TRBJ1-1, with D hard to call. Germline CDR1 is SGHTA and CDR2 is FQGTGA. The length of the CDR3 is 13 residues. The V gene lost 3 bases and the J gene lost 5 bases, with 10 bases spanning the gap. In DNA, the CDR3 is TGTGCCAGCAGCTTCGGCAGGTCGACTGAAGCTTTCTTT. This translates into CASSFGRSTEAFF.

This clonotype appeared a few times. V gene TRBV20-1 combines with J gene TRBJ2-7; maybe TRBD1 (5 bases). Trimming removed 1 base from V and 5 bases from J, with 18 bases in between. Looked up from germline, CDR1 is DFQATT and CDR2 is SNEGSKA (reference sequence). This CDR3 is 15 amino acids long. The CDR3 nucleotides read TGCAGTGCTAGAGTCCCAAATAGGGGATCCCACGAGCAGTACTTC. Translation: CSARVPNRGSHEQYF.

V is TRBV7-9 and J is TRBJ1-1; no definite D call. Germline V CDR1 and CDR2: SEHNR, FQNEAQ (reference sequence). V was clipped by 2 bases and J by 6 bases, with 7 bases between them. The CDR3 totals 12 residues. The CDR3, as DNA: TGTGCCAGCAGCTTACTGGGTGCTGAAGCTTTCTTT. Its protein is CASSLLGAEAFF.